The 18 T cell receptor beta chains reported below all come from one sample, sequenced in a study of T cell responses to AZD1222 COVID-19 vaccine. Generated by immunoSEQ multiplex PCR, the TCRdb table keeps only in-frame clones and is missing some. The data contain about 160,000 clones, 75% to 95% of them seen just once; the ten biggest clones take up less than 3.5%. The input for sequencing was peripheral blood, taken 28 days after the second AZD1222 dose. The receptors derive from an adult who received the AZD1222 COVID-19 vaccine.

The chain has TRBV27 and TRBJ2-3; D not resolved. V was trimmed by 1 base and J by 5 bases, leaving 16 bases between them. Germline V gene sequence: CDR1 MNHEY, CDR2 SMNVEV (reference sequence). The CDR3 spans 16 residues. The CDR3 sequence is CASSLLPIGQGDTQYF. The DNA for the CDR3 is TGTGCCAGCAGTTTATTGCCTATAGGCCAAGGAGATACGCAGTATTTT.

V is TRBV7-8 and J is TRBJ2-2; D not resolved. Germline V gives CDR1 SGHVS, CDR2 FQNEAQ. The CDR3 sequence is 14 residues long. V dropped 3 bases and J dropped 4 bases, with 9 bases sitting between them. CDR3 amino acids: CASSFQELTGELFF. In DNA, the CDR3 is TGTGCCAGCAGCTTTCAAGAACTCACCGGGGAGCTGTTTTTT. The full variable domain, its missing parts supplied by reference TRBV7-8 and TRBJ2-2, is GAGVSQSPRYKVAKRGQDVALRCDPISGHVSLFWYQQALGQGPEFLTYFQNEAQLDKSGLPSDRFFAERPEGSVSTLKIQRTQQEDSAVYLCASSFQELTGELFFGEGSRLTVL.

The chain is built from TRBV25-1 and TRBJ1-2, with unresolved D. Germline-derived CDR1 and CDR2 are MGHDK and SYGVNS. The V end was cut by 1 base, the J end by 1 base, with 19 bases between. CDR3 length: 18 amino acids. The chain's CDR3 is CASSELWRRAYFNYGYTF. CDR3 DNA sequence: TGTGCCAGCAGTGAATTATGGCGGCGGGCCTACTTTAACTATGGCTACACCTTC.

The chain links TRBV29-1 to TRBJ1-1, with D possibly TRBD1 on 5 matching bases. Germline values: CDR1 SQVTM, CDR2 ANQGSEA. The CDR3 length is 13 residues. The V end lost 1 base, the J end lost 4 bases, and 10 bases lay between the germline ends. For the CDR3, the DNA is TGCAGCGTTGAAGGTCAGGGTGGCACTGAAGCTTTCTTT. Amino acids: CSVEGQGGTEAFF.

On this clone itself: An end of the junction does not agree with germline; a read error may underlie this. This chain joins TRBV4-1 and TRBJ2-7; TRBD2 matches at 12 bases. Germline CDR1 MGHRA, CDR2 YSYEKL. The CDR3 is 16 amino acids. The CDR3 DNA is TGCACCAGCAGCCAAGTGGGGACTAGCGGGTTCTACGAGCAGTACTTC. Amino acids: CTSSQVGTSGFYEQYF.

For the CDR3, the DNA is TGTGCCATCAGTGAGTCGGCTAGTGGGGGTGAGGAGACCCAGTACTTC. Translating it yields CAISESASGGEETQYF. V is TRBV10-3 and J is TRBJ2-5; either TRBD1 or TRBD2 may supply D (5 bases each). The CDR3 extends over 16 amino acids. Germline-derived CDR1 and CDR2 are ENHRY and SYGVKD. Trimming left V 0 bases short and J 5 bases short, with 16 bases between.

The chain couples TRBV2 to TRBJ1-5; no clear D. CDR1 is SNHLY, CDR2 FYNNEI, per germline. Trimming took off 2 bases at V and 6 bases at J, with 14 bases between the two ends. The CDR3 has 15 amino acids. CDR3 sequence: CASSEIGQAGQPQHF. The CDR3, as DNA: TGTGCCAGCAGTGAAATTGGGCAGGCAGGTCAGCCCCAGCATTTT.

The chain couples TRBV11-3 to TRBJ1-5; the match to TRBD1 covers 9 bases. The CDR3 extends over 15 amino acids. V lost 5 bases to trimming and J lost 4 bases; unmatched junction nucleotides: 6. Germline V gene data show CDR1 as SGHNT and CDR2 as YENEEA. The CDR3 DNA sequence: TGTGCCAGCAGCCGACCGACAGGGGGTAATCAGCCCCAGCATTTT. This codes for CASSRPTGGNQPQHF.

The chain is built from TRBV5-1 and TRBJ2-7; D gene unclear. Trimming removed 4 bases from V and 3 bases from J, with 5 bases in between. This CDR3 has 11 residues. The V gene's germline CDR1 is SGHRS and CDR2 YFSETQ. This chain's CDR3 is CASSGSYEQYF. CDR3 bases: TGCGCCAGCAGCGGAAGCTACGAGCAGTACTTC.

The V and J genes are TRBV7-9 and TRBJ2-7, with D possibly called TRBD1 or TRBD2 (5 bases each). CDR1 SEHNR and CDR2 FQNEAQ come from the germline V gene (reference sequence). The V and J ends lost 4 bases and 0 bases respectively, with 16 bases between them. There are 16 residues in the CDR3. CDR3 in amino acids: CASSSIRAGTSYEQYF. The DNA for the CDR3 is TGTGCCAGCAGCTCGATCCGGGCAGGGACCTCCTACGAGCAGTACTTC.

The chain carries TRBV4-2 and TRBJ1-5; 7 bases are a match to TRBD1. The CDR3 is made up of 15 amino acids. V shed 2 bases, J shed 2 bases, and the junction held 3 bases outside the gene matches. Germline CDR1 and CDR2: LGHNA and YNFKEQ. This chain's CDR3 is CASSQRQGGNQPQHF. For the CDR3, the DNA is TGTGCCAGCAGCCAAAGACAGGGCGGCAATCAGCCCCAGCATTTT.

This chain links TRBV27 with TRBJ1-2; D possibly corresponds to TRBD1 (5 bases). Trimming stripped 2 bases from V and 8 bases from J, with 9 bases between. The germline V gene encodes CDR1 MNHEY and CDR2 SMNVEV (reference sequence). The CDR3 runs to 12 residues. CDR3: CASSLKGRGYTF. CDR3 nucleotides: TGTGCCAGCAGTTTAAAGGGACGGGGCTACACCTTC.

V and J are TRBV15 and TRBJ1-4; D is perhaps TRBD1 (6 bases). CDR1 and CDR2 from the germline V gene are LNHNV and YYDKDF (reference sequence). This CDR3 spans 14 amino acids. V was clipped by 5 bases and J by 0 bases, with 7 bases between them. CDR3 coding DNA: TGTGCCACCAGCCGGACAGCAACTAATGAAAAACTGTTTTTT. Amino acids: CATSRTATNEKLFF.

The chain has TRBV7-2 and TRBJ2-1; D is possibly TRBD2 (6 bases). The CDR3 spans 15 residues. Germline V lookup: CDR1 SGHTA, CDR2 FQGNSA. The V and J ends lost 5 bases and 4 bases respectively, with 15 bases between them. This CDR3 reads CASSVTGTPYNEQFF. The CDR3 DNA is TGTGCCAGCAGCGTAACCGGGACTCCTTACAATGAGCAGTTCTTC.

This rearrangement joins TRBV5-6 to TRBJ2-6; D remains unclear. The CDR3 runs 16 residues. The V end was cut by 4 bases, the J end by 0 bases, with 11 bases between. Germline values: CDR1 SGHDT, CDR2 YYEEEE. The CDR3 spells CASSHGVDSGANVLTF. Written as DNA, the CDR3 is TGTGCCAGCAGCCATGGGGTGGACTCTGGGGCCAACGTCCTGACTTTC.

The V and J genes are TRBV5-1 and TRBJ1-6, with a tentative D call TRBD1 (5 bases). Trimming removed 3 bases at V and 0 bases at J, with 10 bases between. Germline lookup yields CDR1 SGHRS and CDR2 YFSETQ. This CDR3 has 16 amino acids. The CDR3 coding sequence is TGCGCCAGCAGCTCCCACAGGAACTCCTATAATTCACCCCTCCACTTT. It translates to CASSSHRNSYNSPLHF.

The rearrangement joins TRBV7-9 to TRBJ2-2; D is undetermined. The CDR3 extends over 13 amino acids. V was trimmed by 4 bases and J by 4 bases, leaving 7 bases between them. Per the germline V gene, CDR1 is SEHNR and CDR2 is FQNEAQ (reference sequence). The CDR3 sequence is CASSSTVTGELFF. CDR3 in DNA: TGTGCCAGCAGCTCAACGGTCACCGGGGAGCTGTTTTTT.

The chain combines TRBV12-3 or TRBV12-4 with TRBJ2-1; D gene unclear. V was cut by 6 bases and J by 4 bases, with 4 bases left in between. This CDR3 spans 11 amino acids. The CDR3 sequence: CASSAYNEQFF. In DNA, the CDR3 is TGTGCCAGCAGCGCGTACAATGAGCAGTTCTTC.